This T cell receptor beta chain was recovered during a study of shared clonotypes between healthy human individuals. Germline V gene data show CDR1 as SGHNT and CDR2 as YYREEE (reference sequence). CDR3 length equals 13 residues. The V and J ends lost 4 bases and 4 bases respectively, with 11 bases between them. This clone occurred once. Its antigen remains unidentified. Some clones are missing from TCRdb's copy, which holds only in-frame ones; the method was immunoSEQ multiplex PCR. The sample gives some 380,000 clones, 90% to 97% of which show up once; around 0.29% is in the top ten. Study-wide points: Naive CD4 clonotypes overlapped across a handful of donors at around 4.7%.

Nashville, Tennessee was home to all donors, who were Caucasian adults. This rearrangement joins TRBV5-4 to TRBJ2-5, with D uncertain. Source material: memory CD8+ T cells sorted from blood. Subset noted: CD45RO+ cells pooled with CCR7-negative TemRA cells. The TCR originated in a man younger than 40 in good health. CDR3 region: CASSRSPLETQYF. The CDR3 coding sequence is TGTGCCAGCAGCCGTTCCCCTTTAGAGACCCAGTACTTC.